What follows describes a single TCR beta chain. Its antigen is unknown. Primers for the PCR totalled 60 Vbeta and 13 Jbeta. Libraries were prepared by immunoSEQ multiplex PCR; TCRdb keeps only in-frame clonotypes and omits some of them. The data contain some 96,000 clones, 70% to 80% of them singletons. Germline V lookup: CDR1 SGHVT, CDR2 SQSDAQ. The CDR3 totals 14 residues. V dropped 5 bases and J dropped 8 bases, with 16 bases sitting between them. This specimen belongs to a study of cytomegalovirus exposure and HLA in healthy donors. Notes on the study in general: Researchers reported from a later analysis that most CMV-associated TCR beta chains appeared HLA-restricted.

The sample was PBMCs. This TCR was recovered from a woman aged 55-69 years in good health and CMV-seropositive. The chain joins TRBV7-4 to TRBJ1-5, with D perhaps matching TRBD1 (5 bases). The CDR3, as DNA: TGTGCCAGCAGCCAGGGTAGGGTGGGCAAGCCCCAGCATTTT. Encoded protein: CASSQGRVGKPQHF.